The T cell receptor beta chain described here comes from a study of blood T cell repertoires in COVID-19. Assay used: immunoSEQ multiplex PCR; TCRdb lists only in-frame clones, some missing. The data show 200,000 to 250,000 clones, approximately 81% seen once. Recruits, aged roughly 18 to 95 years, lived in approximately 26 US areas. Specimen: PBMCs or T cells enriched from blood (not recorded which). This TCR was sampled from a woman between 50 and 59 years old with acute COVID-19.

In DNA form, the CDR3 reads TGTGCCAGCAATCGGAGGGCAGGGGGCACCGGGGAGCTGTTTTTT. It encodes CASNRRAGGTGELFF. This chain uses TRBV13 with TRBJ2-2, with D possibly being TRBD1 (7 bases). The CDR3 length is 15 residues. In germline, CDR1 is PRHDT, CDR2 FYEKMQ (reference sequence). V was trimmed by 7 bases and J by 4 bases, leaving 16 bases between them.